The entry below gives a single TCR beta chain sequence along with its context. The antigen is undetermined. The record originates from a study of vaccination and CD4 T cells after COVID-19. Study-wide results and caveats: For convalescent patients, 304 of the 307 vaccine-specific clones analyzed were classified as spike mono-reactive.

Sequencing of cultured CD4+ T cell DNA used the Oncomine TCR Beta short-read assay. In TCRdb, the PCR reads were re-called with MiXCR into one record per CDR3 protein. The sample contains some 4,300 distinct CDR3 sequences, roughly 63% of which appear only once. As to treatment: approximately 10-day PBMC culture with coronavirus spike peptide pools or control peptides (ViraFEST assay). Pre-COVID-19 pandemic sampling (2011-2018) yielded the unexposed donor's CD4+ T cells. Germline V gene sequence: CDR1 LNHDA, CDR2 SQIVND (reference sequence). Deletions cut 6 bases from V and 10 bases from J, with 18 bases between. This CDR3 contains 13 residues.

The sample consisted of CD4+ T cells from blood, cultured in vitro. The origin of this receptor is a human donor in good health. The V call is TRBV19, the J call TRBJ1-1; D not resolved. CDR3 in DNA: TGTGCCAGTAGGCTGGAGTTTTTTCCAAGAGCTTTCTTT. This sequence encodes CASRLEFFPRAFF.